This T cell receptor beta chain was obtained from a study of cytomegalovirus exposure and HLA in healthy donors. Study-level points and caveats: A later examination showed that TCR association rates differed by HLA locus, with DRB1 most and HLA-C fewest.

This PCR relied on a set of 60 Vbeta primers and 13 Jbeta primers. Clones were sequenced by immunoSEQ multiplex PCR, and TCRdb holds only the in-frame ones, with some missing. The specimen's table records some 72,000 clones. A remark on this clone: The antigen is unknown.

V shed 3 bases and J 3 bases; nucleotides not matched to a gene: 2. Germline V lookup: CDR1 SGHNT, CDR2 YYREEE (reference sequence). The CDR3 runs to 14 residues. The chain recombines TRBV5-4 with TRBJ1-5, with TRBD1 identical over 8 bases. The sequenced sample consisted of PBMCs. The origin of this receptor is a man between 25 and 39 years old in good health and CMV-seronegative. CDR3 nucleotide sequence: TGTGCCAGCAGCTCGGGACAGGCCAATCAGCCCCAGCATTTT. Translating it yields CASSSGQANQPQHF.